These 11 T cell receptor beta chains were all obtained from the same sample, sequenced in a study of blood T cell repertoires in COVID-19 (dated by TCRdb to the early 2020s). The library was built by means of the immunoSEQ multiplex PCR assay. Here the immuneACCESS table is served through TCRdb, limited to in-frame sequences with V and J called. Missing clones are a known gap in these copies; in checked studies unresolved V genes cover under half, and the rest lacks a known reason. In all, the sample holds 60,000 to 75,000 clones, and around 86% of those were seen once. The ten most abundant clones make up roughly 3.9% of the sample. Source material: peripheral blood. The receptors were gathered from a man aged 65 to 85 with active COVID-19.

The chain is built from TRBV5-5 and TRBJ1-1, with a possible D match to TRBD1 (5 bases). Germline-derived CDR1 and CDR2 are SGHKS and YYEKEE (reference sequence). The CDR3 covers 19 residues. Trimming left V 3 bases short and J 0 bases short, with 24 bases between. CDR3 nucleotides: TGTGCCAGCAGCTCCTTTCAGGGAAAGGGCCAACACATGAACACTGAAGCTTTCTTT. Protein product: CASSSFQGKGQHMNTEAFF.

This rearrangement joins TRBV21-1 to TRBJ2-7; no DNA check was done on the table's D call, TRBD2. TRBV21-1 counts as a pseudogene. CDR3 length: 16 residues. CDR3 nucleotides: TGTGCCAGCAGCAAGATCGGGAGGGCCCTTACCTACGAGCAGTACTTC. Its protein is CASSKIGRALTYEQYF.

V usage is TRBV6-4 and J usage is TRBJ2-1; TRBD2 is a possible D gene (6 bases). The germline V gene encodes CDR1 MRHNA and CDR2 SNTAGT. The V end lost 9 bases, the J end lost 0 bases, and 15 bases lay between the germline ends. The CDR3 extends over 15 amino acids. The CDR3 DNA is TGTGCCAGGGAGGTAGCGGTTAGCTCCTACAATGAGCAGTTCTTC. It specifies CAREVAVSSYNEQFF.

The gene calls are TRBV7-2 and TRBJ2-1, with 10 nucleotides matching TRBD1. Trimming took 5 bases from V and 9 from J; bases not matched to a gene: 10. The CDR3 length is 15 residues. Germline V CDR1 and CDR2: SGHTA, FQGNSA. The CDR3 bases are TGTGCCAGCAGCAAAGGACAGGGGGGACAGGCTGAGCAGTTCTTC. Its protein product is CASSKGQGGQAEQFF.

The chain recombines TRBV7-2 with TRBJ2-7; D unresolved. Germline values: CDR1 SGHTA, CDR2 FQGNSA. This CDR3 has 14 residues. V lost 5 bases and J 0 bases, leaving 11 bases between the germline ends. The CDR3, as DNA: TGTGCCAGCAGCCCCGCCAGGAACTCCTACGAGCAGTACTTC. It translates to CASSPARNSYEQYF.

This chain joins TRBV10-1 and TRBJ1-6, with D possibly matching TRBD1 (5 bases). The germline V gene encodes CDR1 WNHNN and CDR2 SYGVQD (reference sequence). V shed 4 bases and J shed 10 bases, with 14 bases lying between them. The CDR3 is 14 amino acids. The CDR3 DNA reads TGCGCCAGCAGTGGCCGGGGGAGAGGCTCACCCCTCCACTTT. Protein product: CASSGRGRGSPLHF.

The gene calls are TRBV7-2 and TRBJ2-1, with TRBD2 identical over 11 bases. The V gene's germline CDR1 is SGHTA and CDR2 FQGNSA. The CDR3 is made up of 14 amino acids. Germline trimming cut 5 bases from V and 9 bases from J; bases unmatched to any gene: 6. The CDR3 reads CASSTLAGVSEQFF. The CDR3 DNA reads TGTGCCAGCAGCACACTAGCGGGAGTTAGTGAGCAGTTCTTC. Looking up the rest from reference TRBV7-2 and TRBJ2-1 gives the full variable domain: GAGVSQSPSNKVTEKGKDVELRCDPISGHTALYWYRQSLGQGLEFLIYFQGNSAPDKSGLPSDRFSAERTGGSVSTLTIQRTQQEDSAVYLCASSTLAGVSEQFFGPGTRLTVL.

This chain connects TRBV18 to TRBJ2-3; 8 bases are shared with TRBD2. Trimming took 4 bases from V and 4 from J; bases not matched to a gene: 4. Germline loops: CDR1 KGHSH, CDR2 LQKENI. The CDR3 contains 14 residues. The CDR3 reads CASSLVGRADTQYF. CDR3 DNA sequence: TGTGCCAGCTCACTGGTCGGGAGGGCAGATACGCAGTATTTT.

The chain is built from TRBV7-9 and TRBJ1-2; 7 nucleotides align to TRBD1. In germline, CDR1 is SEHNR, CDR2 FQNEAQ (reference sequence). V lost 5 bases and J lost 4; bases outside the gene matches: 7. The CDR3 is made up of 14 amino acids. CDR3 residues: CASSAATGPYGYTF. In DNA, the CDR3 is TGTGCCAGCAGCGCCGCGACAGGGCCCTATGGCTACACCTTC. Together with reference TRBV7-9 and TRBJ1-2, the CDR3 gives the full variable domain: DTGVSQNPRHKITKRGQNVTFRCDPISEHNRLYWYRQTLGQGPEFLTYFQNEAQLEKSRLLSDRFSAERPKGSFSTLEIQRTEQGDSAMYLCASSAATGPYGYTFGSGTRLTVV.

V is TRBV18 and J is TRBJ2-4, with 9 bases identical to TRBD2. With 0 bases clipped from V and 3 bases from J, the junction kept 12 bases outside the gene matches. CDR1 is KGHSH, CDR2 LQKENI, per germline. The CDR3 loop spans 19 amino acids. The CDR3 region is CASSPPLAGTAPGKNIQYF. In nucleotides, the CDR3 is TGTGCCAGCTCACCACCGCTAGCGGGAACGGCCCCGGGCAAAAACATTCAGTACTTC. The full variable domain, with the rest looked up from reference TRBV18 and TRBJ2-4, is NAGVMQNPRHLVRRRGQEARLRCSPMKGHSHVYWYRQLPEEGLKFMVYLQKENIIDESGMPKERFSAEFPKEGPSILRIQQVVRGDSAAYFCASSPPLAGTAPGKNIQYFGAGTRLSVL.

The chain links TRBV13 to TRBJ2-1; 8 nucleotides line up with TRBD2. With 0 bases clipped from V and 2 bases from J, the junction kept 6 bases outside the gene matches. Germline V gives CDR1 PRHDT, CDR2 FYEKMQ (reference sequence). CDR3 length equals 17 residues. CDR3 region: CASSLGRAGGPYNEQFF. The CDR3 nucleotides read TGTGCCAGCAGCTTAGGGCGGGCGGGAGGTCCCTACAATGAGCAGTTCTTC.